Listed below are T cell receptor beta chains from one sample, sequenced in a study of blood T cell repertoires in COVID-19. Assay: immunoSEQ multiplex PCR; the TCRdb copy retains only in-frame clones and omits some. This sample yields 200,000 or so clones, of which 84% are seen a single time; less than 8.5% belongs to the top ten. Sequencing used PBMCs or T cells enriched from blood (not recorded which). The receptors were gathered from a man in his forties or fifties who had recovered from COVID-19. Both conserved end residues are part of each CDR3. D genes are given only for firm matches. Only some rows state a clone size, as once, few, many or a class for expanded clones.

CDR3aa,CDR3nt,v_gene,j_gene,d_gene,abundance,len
CASRTRGTYEQYF,TGCGCCAGCAGGACCCGGGGGACCTACGAGCAGTACTTC,TRBV10-2,TRBJ2-7,.,.,13
CARSLAAAYRGNEKLFF,TGTGCCAGAAGCTTAGCGGCGGCTTACAGGGGTAATGAAAAACTGTTTTTT,TRBV7-5,TRBJ1-4,.,.,17
CASSLDGGKETQYF,TGCGCCAGCAGCTTGGATGGCGGTAAAGAGACCCAGTACTTC,TRBV5-1,TRBJ2-5,.,.,14
CASSSRLAGAETQYF,TGCGCCAGCAGCTCCCGACTAGCGGGGGCGGAGACCCAGTACTTC,TRBV5-1,TRBJ2-5,TRBD2,.,15
CAWSVRENYEQYF,TGTGCCTGGAGTGTGAGGGAAAACTACGAGCAGTACTTC,TRBV30,TRBJ2-7,.,.,13
CASSLDIRDKPYEQYF,TGTGCCAGCAGCTTGGATATCCGGGACAAGCCCTACGAGCAGTACTTC,TRBV11-2,TRBJ2-7,.,once,16
CASSSGTSTGELFF,TGTGCCAGCAGTTCGGGGACTAGCACCGGGGAGCTGTTTTTT,TRBV6-5,TRBJ2-2,TRBD2,.,14
CAIGTANTGELFF,TGTGCCATCGGGACAGCAAACACCGGGGAGCTGTTTTTT,TRBV10-3,TRBJ2-2,TRBD1,few,13
CASSDRGLRPGYTF,TGTGCCAGCTCAGACAGGGGACTAAGGCCTGGCTACACCTTC,TRBV18,TRBJ1-2,TRBD1,.,14
CASSWDSENIQYF,TGTGCCAGCAGTTGGGACAGTGAAAACATTCAGTACTTC,TRBV2,TRBJ2-4,TRBD1,.,13
CASSSGQARSEKLFF,TGTGCCAGCAGCTCCGGACAGGCTCGAAGTGAAAAACTGTTTTTT,TRBV7-6,TRBJ1-4,TRBD1,.,15
CASSPGGRATEAFF,TGCGCCAGCAGCCCAGGGGGTCGGGCGACTGAAGCTTTCTTT,TRBV5-1,TRBJ1-1,TRBD1,.,14
CAISPMGWDGYTF,TGTGCCATCAGCCCAATGGGCTGGGATGGCTACACCTTC,TRBV10-3,TRBJ1-2,.,many,13
CASSFAGVEAFF,TGTGCCAGCAGTTTTGCAGGGGTTGAAGCTTTCTTT,TRBV28,TRBJ1-1,.,.,12
CASTTGSSYNEQFF,TGTGCCAGCACAACAGGGAGCTCCTACAATGAGCAGTTCTTC,TRBV27,TRBJ2-1,.,.,14
CASSLDLKPEAFF,TGTGCCAGCAGCTTAGACTTGAAGCCTGAAGCTTTCTTT,TRBV7-9,TRBJ1-1,.,.,13
CASSLVQGRGTEAFF,TGTGCCAGCAGCTTAGTTCAGGGTAGAGGTACTGAAGCTTTCTTT,TRBV7-9,TRBJ1-1,.,.,15
CASSLGGVSYNEQFF,TGCGCCAGCAGCCTGGGGGGAGTATCCTACAATGAGCAGTTCTTC,TRBV5-1,TRBJ2-1,.,once,15
CASSLLNRPSSGNTIYF,TGTGCCAGCAGTCTTCTGAACAGGCCGAGCTCTGGAAACACCATATATTTT,TRBV6-6,TRBJ1-3,.,.,17
CASSDRGLYGYTF,TGTGCCAGCAGTGACAGGGGGCTATATGGCTACACCTTC,TRBV6-1,TRBJ1-2,TRBD1,.,13
CASGRTVRGNEQYF,TGTGCCAGCGGAAGGACGGTGCGAGGGAACGAGCAGTACTTC,TRBV2,TRBJ2-7,.,few,14
CAISERGRIGELFF,TGTGCCATCAGTGAGAGGGGGCGTATCGGGGAGCTGTTTTTT,TRBV10-3,TRBJ2-2,TRBD1,.,14
CASSLVGGTGTSPLHF,TGTGCCAGCAGCTTAGTGGGTGGGACAGGGACTTCACCCCTCCACTTT,TRBV7-2,TRBJ1-6,TRBD1,.,16
CASSLTYAGLAGGYDPGELFF,TGTGCCAGCAGTCTCACTTATGCGGGACTAGCGGGGGGCTACGACCCCGGGGAGCTGTTTTTT,TRBV27,TRBJ2-2,TRBD2,.,21
CASSRQINPGQGVEKLFF,TGTGCCAGCAGCCGACAAATTAATCCGGGACAGGGTGTTGAAAAACTGTTTTTT,TRBV27,TRBJ1-4,TRBD1,.,18
CASSLALGSGYGYTF,TGTGCCAGCAGTTTAGCGCTTGGCTCGGGCTATGGCTACACCTTC,TRBV28,TRBJ1-2,.,.,15
CASSRTRGEQPQHF,TGTGCCAGCAGCCGGACCAGGGGGGAACAGCCCCAGCATTTT,TRBV4-2,TRBJ1-5,TRBD1,.,14
CASSQDVRGVLHF,TGCGCCAGCAGCCAAGATGTCCGGGGGGTTCTCCACTTT,TRBV4-3,TRBJ1-6,.,once,13
CASSYQGGEQYF,TGTGCCAGCAGTTACCAAGGGGGAGAGCAGTACTTC,TRBV6-5,TRBJ2-7,.,.,12
CASSQPGHETYEQYF,TGTGCCAGCAGCCAACCCGGACACGAGACCTACGAGCAGTACTTC,TRBV4-2,TRBJ2-7,.,.,15
CASSLRGSYEQYF,TGTGCCAGCAGCCTGCGGGGTAGCTACGAGCAGTACTTC,TRBV3-1/TRBV3-2,TRBJ2-7,.,.,13
CASKTGVLSSTEAFF,TGTGCCAGTAAGACAGGGGTTTTGTCTAGCACTGAAGCTTTCTTT,TRBV19,TRBJ1-1,TRBD1,.,15
CASSKQQGNGNTIYF,TGTGCCAGCAGCAAGCAACAGGGTAATGGAAACACCATATATTTT,TRBV21-1,TRBJ1-3,.,.,15
CASSQDSGHRNEQFF,TGCGCCAGCAGCCAAGACTCGGGTCACCGCAATGAGCAGTTCTTC,TRBV4-3,TRBJ2-1,.,.,15
CASRDRLNTEAFF,TGTGCCAGCAGGGACAGGTTGAACACTGAAGCTTTCTTT,TRBV6-5,TRBJ1-1,TRBD1,few,13
CASSEKAWGDYEQYF,TGCGCCAGCAGTGAGAAAGCCTGGGGCGACTACGAGCAGTACTTC,TRBV10-1,TRBJ2-7,.,.,15
CASSLGDSGYTF,TGCGCCAGCAGCTTGGGTGACTCTGGCTACACCTTC,TRBV5-1,TRBJ1-2,.,.,12
CASSSRPTGTGEQYF,TGTGCCAGCAGTTCGCGGCCGACAGGAACGGGTGAGCAGTACTTC,TRBV6-5,TRBJ2-7,.,.,15
CASSSPGQGMNTEAFF,TGTGCCAGCAGCTCACCGGGACAGGGGATGAACACTGAAGCTTTCTTT,TRBV2,TRBJ1-1,TRBD1,.,16
CASSARQPVAEAFF,TGTGCCAGCAGCGCTCGACAGCCGGTAGCTGAAGCTTTCTTT,TRBV7-2,TRBJ1-1,.,once,14